Shown below are 26 T cell receptor beta chains from a single sample sequenced in a study of shared clonotypes between healthy human individuals. The repertoire was sequenced with immunoSEQ multiplex PCR; TCRdb's copy has only in-frame clones and lacks some. Among about 470,000 clones listed, around 79% were seen once. The specimen was PBMCs. The receptors were gathered from a woman aged 40-49 years in good health. Some clones in this sample may be carry-over from other donors' samples.

This sequence joins TRBV5-1 and TRBJ2-5; D is undetermined. The J call may be mistaken, given a closer DNA end match to TRBJ2-7. The germline gives CDR1 SGHRS, CDR2 YFSETQ. This CDR3 has 14 residues. The CDR3 reads CASSLAPNSYEQYF. The CDR3 bases are TGCGCCAGCAGCTTGGCCCCGAACTCCTACGAGCAGTACTTC.

V usage is TRBV7-9 and J usage is TRBJ2-1; the D gene is possibly TRBD2 (5 bases). Germline V gene lookup returns CDR1 SEHNR and CDR2 FQNEAQ (reference sequence). V was cut by 7 bases and J by 6 bases, with 16 bases left in between. The CDR3 covers 14 residues. In nucleotides, the CDR3 is TGTGCCAGCATCAGAACGGGGTCCGGCAATGAGCAGTTCTTC. Its protein is CASIRTGSGNEQFF.

This clone was seen a single time. The chain couples TRBV28 to TRBJ2-3; 8 positions agree with TRBD1. The germline gives CDR1 MDHEN, CDR2 SYDVKM. V was clipped by 6 bases and J by 1 base; unmatched bases: 6. The length of the CDR3 is 15 residues. CDR3 residues: CASRQDRARTDTQYF. As DNA, the CDR3 is TGTGCCAGCAGGCAGGACAGGGCTCGCACAGATACGCAGTATTTT.

In DNA, the CDR3 is TGTGCCAGCAGACAGTACCTCAGGGCAACTAATGAAAAACTGTTTTTT. Translated: CASRQYLRATNEKLFF. J is TRBJ1-4 and V is TRBV11-2, with D tentatively TRBD1 (5 bases). This CDR3 comprises 16 residues. Trimming removed 6 bases at V and 0 bases at J, with 14 bases between. CDR1 and CDR2 (germline): SGHAT, FQNNGV. Based on the CDR3 plus reference TRBV11-2 and TRBJ1-4, the full variable domain is EAGVAQSPRYKIIEKRQSVAFWCNPISGHATLYWYQQILGQGPKLLIQFQNNGVVDDSQLPKDRFSAERLKGVDSTLKIQPAKLEDSAVYLCASRQYLRATNEKLFFGSGTQLSVL.

The rearrangement joins TRBV6-6 to TRBJ2-3; 9 nucleotides agree with TRBD2. The CDR3 contains 14 residues. V trimming: 8 bases; J trimming: 3 bases; junction bases outside the gene matches: 6. Germline loops: CDR1 MNHNY, CDR2 SVGAGI (reference sequence). The CDR3 DNA follows: TGTGCCAGCCGGCGGCTAGCGGGGACAGATACGCAGTATTTT. Its translation is CASRRLAGTDTQYF.

V is TRBV28 and J is TRBJ1-5; D gene unclear. V lost 3 bases, J lost 5 bases, and 11 bases lay in between. The CDR3 is made up of 14 amino acids. CDR1 and CDR2 from the germline V gene are MDHEN and SYDVKM. This CDR3 reads CASSLAARHQPQHF. The CDR3 DNA sequence: TGTGCCAGCAGTTTGGCTGCTAGGCATCAGCCCCAGCATTTT. Looking up the rest from reference TRBV28 and TRBJ1-5 gives the full variable domain: DVKVTQSSRYLVKRTGEKVFLECVQDMDHENMFWYRQDPGLGLRLIYFSYDVKMKEKGDIPEGYSVSREKKERFSLILESASTNQTSMYLCASSLAARHQPQHFGDGTRLSIL.

V and J are TRBV10-3 and TRBJ2-5; D is ambiguous. Germline values: CDR1 ENHRY, CDR2 SYGVKD. There are 13 residues in the CDR3. V was pared by 3 bases and J by 11 bases, with 16 bases between. This chain's CDR3 is CAISDKTLVEQYF. In DNA, the CDR3 is TGTGCCATCAGTGACAAAACGCTGGTGGAGCAGTACTTC.

For this clone: This same CDR3 is encoded by further DNA sequences in the sample. The rearrangement joins TRBV18 to TRBJ2-1, with unresolved D. The CDR3 totals 14 residues. Germline CDR1 KGHSH, CDR2 LQKENI. V shed 3 bases and J shed 0 bases, with 6 bases lying between them. The CDR3: CASSPPSSYNEQFF. The CDR3 DNA follows: TGTGCCAGCTCACCCCCCAGCTCCTACAATGAGCAGTTCTTC.

With respect to this clone: It differs at one base from a far larger clone, so likely a read error. The chain uses TRBV5-1 and TRBJ1-2, with no clear D. CDR1 is SGHRS, CDR2 YFSETQ, per germline. The CDR3 consists of 9 residues. Trimming removed 8 bases at V and 12 bases at J, with 11 bases between. The CDR3 nucleotides are TGCGCCAGAGACGACGGCCACACCTTC. Its translation: CARDDGHTF.

The V and J genes are TRBV7-2 and TRBJ2-7; a possible D gene is TRBD1 (6 bases). The CDR3 spans 17 residues. The germline V gene has CDR1 SGHTA and CDR2 FQGNSA. Trimming stripped 4 bases from V and 2 bases from J, with 21 bases between. The DNA for the CDR3 is TGTGCCAGCAGCTCCCTCGGGACAATCGACCCAACCTACGAGCAGTACTTC. Translation: CASSSLGTIDPTYEQYF.

For this clone: One end of the junction fails to match germline, which may point to a read error. This chain joins TRBV7-7 and TRBJ2-7, with 8 bases identical to TRBD2. The CDR3 length is 14 residues. Germline V gene sequence: CDR1 SSHAT, CDR2 FNYEAQ (reference sequence). CDR3 bases: TGTGCTAGCAGCCCAAGCGGGAGCTCCTACGAGCAGTACTTC. It is translated as CASSPSGSSYEQYF.

This chain links TRBV28 with TRBJ2-5; TRBD2 matches 7 bases. CDR3 length: 15 residues. V shed 8 bases and J 3 bases; nucleotides not matched to a gene: 12. Germline values: CDR1 MDHEN, CDR2 SYDVKM. The CDR3 nucleotides are TGTGCCAGCCAGGGCGGGAGCGGTAGGGAAGAGACCCAGTACTTC. Translation gives CASQGGSGREETQYF.

The V gene is TRBV9, the J gene TRBJ2-7, with 14 bases fitting TRBD2. The V segment lost 3 bases and the J segment 6 bases; nucleotides outside the gene matches: 5. Germline values: CDR1 SGDLS, CDR2 YYNGEE. The CDR3 sequence is 15 residues long. The CDR3 protein is CASSGAGLAGGEQYF. The CDR3 bases are TGTGCCAGCAGCGGGGCTGGACTAGCGGGAGGCGAGCAGTACTTC.

The chain combines TRBV27 with TRBJ2-3; D remains ambiguous. Trimming pared 3 bases from V and 1 base from J, leaving 11 bases between. The CDR3 spans 15 residues. From germline, CDR1 is MNHEY and CDR2 SMNVEV (reference sequence). The CDR3 DNA reads TGTGCCAGCAGTTTTGACACGCTCGGCACAGATACGCAGTATTTT. This translates into CASSFDTLGTDTQYF.

This rearrangement joins TRBV11-2 to TRBJ2-7; D unresolved. The CDR3 runs to 17 residues. The ends were cut back, 0 bases at V and 2 bases at J, with 17 bases in the middle. Looked up from germline, CDR1 is SGHAT and CDR2 is FQNNGV. The CDR3 nucleotides read TGTGCCAGCAGCTTAGATTATGCGCCCCGAGCGCCCTACGAGCAGTACTTC. It specifies CASSLDYAPRAPYEQYF.

The chain couples TRBV13 to TRBJ1-2; D is unresolved. The CDR3 totals 15 residues. From germline, CDR1 is PRHDT and CDR2 FYEKMQ (reference sequence). V was cut by 3 bases and J by 0 bases, with 11 bases left in between. The DNA for the CDR3 is TGTGCCAGCAGCTTGATAAGGGATACTAACTATGGCTACACCTTC. Translating gives CASSLIRDTNYGYTF.

The chain carries TRBV9 and TRBJ2-3, with 11 bases lining up with TRBD2. The J segment lost 4 bases and the V segment lost 2 bases, leaving 3 bases of the junction unmatched. The CDR3 is made up of 15 amino acids. Per germline, CDR1 SGDLS and CDR2 YYNGEE. The CDR3 DNA follows: TGTGCCAGCAGCGTCAATAGCGGGAGGGCAGATACGCAGTATTTT. This sequence encodes CASSVNSGRADTQYF. Full variable domain (missing parts from reference TRBV9 and TRBJ2-3): DSGVTQTPKHLITATGQRVTLRCSPRSGDLSVYWYQQSLDQGLQFLIQYYNGEERAKGNILERFSAQQFPDLHSELNLSSLELGDSALYFCASSVNSGRADTQYFGPGTRLTVL.

The chain combines TRBV11-2 with TRBJ2-7; the match to TRBD2 covers 12 bases. CDR1 is SGHAT, CDR2 FQNNGV, per germline. V trimming: 3 bases; J trimming: 1 base; junction bases outside the gene matches: 4. CDR3 length: 16 residues. CDR3 nucleotides: TGTGCCAGCAGCTTCCCGACTAGCGGGAGTTCCTACGAGCAGTACTTC. Its protein product is CASSFPTSGSSYEQYF.

The chain has TRBV4-2 and TRBJ2-5, with TRBD2 identical over 11 bases. V lost 3 bases to trimming and J lost 3 bases; unmatched junction nucleotides: 6. CDR3 size: 16 residues. Germline V gene sequence: CDR1 LGHNA, CDR2 YNFKEQ. The CDR3 DNA follows: TGTGCCAGCAGCCACAGGAAACTAGCGGGAGAAGAGACCCAGTACTTC. The encoded protein is CASSHRKLAGEETQYF.

This clone appeared a single time. The chain carries TRBV4-2 and TRBJ2-6; D uncertain. The V end was cut by 5 bases, the J end by 0 bases, with 5 bases between. CDR1 is LGHNA, CDR2 YNFKEQ, per germline. The CDR3 consists of 14 residues. CDR3 nucleotides: TGTGCCAGCAGCAATCCCTCTGGGGCCAACGTCCTGACTTTC. Its translation is CASSNPSGANVLTF.

This clone was found once. The rearrangement joins TRBV28 to TRBJ2-2; 8 nucleotides line up with TRBD1. CDR3 length: 16 amino acids. CDR1 and CDR2 (germline): MDHEN, SYDVKM. The trim removed 4 bases at V and 2 bases at J, leaving 6 bases unmatched. DNA of the CDR3: TGTGCCAGCAGTTATAGACAGGGGATCAACACCGGGGAGCTGTTTTTT. It translates to CASSYRQGINTGELFF.

In nucleotides, the CDR3 is TGCGCCAGCAGCATTGACGGCGGGGAGATCTATGGCTACACCTTC. It yields the protein CASSIDGGEIYGYTF. This chain connects TRBV5-1 to TRBJ1-2, with D hard to call. The germline CDR1 and CDR2 sequences are SGHRS and YFSETQ. The CDR3 runs 15 residues. The V and J ends lost 4 bases and 4 bases respectively, with 17 bases between them.

V is TRBV30 and J is TRBJ1-1; maybe TRBD1 (6 bases). Trimming took 1 base from V and 2 from J, leaving 17 bases between them. The germline CDR1 and CDR2 sequences are GTSNPN and SVGIG (reference sequence). The CDR3 contains 16 residues. CDR3: CAWSGQVVRTNTEAFF. CDR3 in DNA: TGTGCCTGGAGTGGACAGGTCGTCCGCACCAACACTGAAGCTTTCTTT.

The chain has TRBV28 and TRBJ2-1, with 10 positions matching TRBD2. The CDR3 sequence is 14 residues long. Germline V gene sequence: CDR1 MDHEN, CDR2 SYDVKM. With 5 bases clipped from V and 6 bases from J, the junction kept 4 bases outside the gene matches. CDR3 loop: CASSTSGVTNEQFF. The DNA of the CDR3 is TGTGCCAGCAGTACTAGCGGGGTAACCAATGAGCAGTTCTTC.

The V call is TRBV5-6, the J call TRBJ2-7, with 9 bases identical to TRBD1. The V and J ends lost 4 bases and 7 bases, in that order; junction bases with no gene match: 15. CDR3 size: 16 residues. Germline V gene lookup returns CDR1 SGHDT and CDR2 YYEEEE. The CDR3 region has the DNA TGTGCCAGCAGCCTGGGTATCGGGACAGGGTATGGAGAGCAGTACTTC. The encoded protein is CASSLGIGTGYGEQYF.

The chain combines TRBV5-8 with TRBJ1-1; possible D gene TRBD1, 5 bases. The germline V gene encodes CDR1 SGHTS and CDR2 YDEGEE. The CDR3 is 15 residues long. Trimming took off 0 bases at V and 4 bases at J, with 13 bases between the two ends. DNA for the CDR3: TGTGCCAGCAGCTTGGGGACACGGTGGGGCACTGAAGCTTTCTTT. Translation gives CASSLGTRWGTEAFF.